This T cell receptor (beta chain) is from a study of T cells in Graves' hyperthyroidism and ophthalmopathy. Study details: Prior to any treatment, at the point of initial diagnosis, peripheral blood was collected.

TCR beta CDR3 region amplification was performed from RNA transcripts. The HTBI set primed first-round TCR CDR3 RT-PCR. TCRdb called the multiplex PCR reads again in MiXCR, with one record for every CDR3 protein. This repertoire shows around 400,000 distinct CDR3 sequences, about 15% found once; its top ten account for roughly a fifth. This clonotype was seen repeatedly, ten times or more. V lost 6 bases, J lost 4 bases, and 24 bases lay in between. CDR1 and CDR2 (germline): DFQATT, SNEGSKA (reference sequence). The CDR3 runs 16 residues. The clonotype was recovered from a woman in her sixties with Graves' ophthalmopathy. This chain connects TRBV20-1 to TRBJ1-2; D is possibly TRBD1 (6 bases). Material: blood. CDR3 coding DNA: TGCAGTGCCTCCAACTCAGGGACTCCGGGGGCCTATGGCTACACCTTC. This gives the protein CSASNSGTPGAYGYTF.